The 28 T cell receptor beta chains presented below share a single source sample, sequenced in a study of tumor-infiltrating lymphocytes in oesophageal squamous cell carcinoma. TCRdb reprocessed the PCR reads via MiXCR and lists one record per CDR3 protein. There are some 25,000 distinct CDR3 sequences in the sample; 30% to 40% occur only once, and about 25% lies in the top ten. Sequences were obtained from esophageal tumor tissue. These receptors were obtained from a male donor with esophageal squamous cell carcinoma.

V gene TRBV7-6 combines with J gene TRBJ2-3, with D unresolved. The germline gives CDR1 SGHVS, CDR2 FNYEAQ. The CDR3 has 13 residues. Trimming pared 3 bases from V and 5 bases from J, leaving 9 bases between. The CDR3 loop is CASSLVWGDTQYF. The CDR3 bases are TGTGCCAGCAGCTTGGTATGGGGAGATACGCAGTATTTT. Based on the CDR3 plus reference TRBV7-6 and TRBJ2-3, the full variable domain is GAGVSQSPRYKVTKRGQDVALRCDPISGHVSLYWYRQALGQGPEFLTYFNYEAQQDKSGLPNDRFSAERPEGSISTLTIQRTEQRDSAMYRCASSLVWGDTQYFGPGTRLTVL.

Note on this clonotype: The CDR3 ends on some other residue instead of the conserved phenylalanine or tryptophan, so this is likely a read error. The DNA is omitted, as the CDR3 cannot be located on it reliably, and the CDR3 follows TCRdb's listing. This sequence joins TRBV7-2 and TRBJ1-1. CDR1 and CDR2 (germline): SGHTA, FQGNSA. Ends included, the CDR3 has 14 residues. The CDR3 is CASSHPFHEQFFGQ.

The chain combines TRBV5-4 with TRBJ2-2, with D possibly being TRBD1 or TRBD2 (5 bases each). The CDR3 runs to 17 residues. V lost 3 bases and J lost 0, with 15 bases in between. CDR1 SGHNT and CDR2 YYREEE come from the germline V gene (reference sequence). CDR3 region: CASSSGTGCANTGELFF. CDR3 DNA sequence: TGTGCCAGCAGCTCTGGGACGGGCTGTGCGAACACCGGGGAGCTGTTTTTT.

The chain uses TRBV7-2 and TRBJ2-1, with 7 bases that match TRBD1. The J call is uncertain, as TRBJ2-7 better fits the DNA end. The germline gives CDR1 SGHTA, CDR2 FQGNSA. This CDR3 is built from 14 residues. The CDR3 DNA follows: TGTGCCAGCAGCCCCCGGACAGGACTCTACGAGCAGTACTTC. Its translation is CASSPRTGLYEQYF.

This chain joins TRBV7-6 and TRBJ2-3; D gene uncertain. Between the trimmed V and J ends, which lost 0 bases and 4 bases, there was a span of 8 bases. The CDR3 is made up of 14 amino acids. Germline values: CDR1 SGHVS, CDR2 FNYEAQ. In DNA form, the CDR3 reads TGTGCCAGCAGCTTAGCGTTGACGGCAGATACGCAGTATTTT. This encodes CASSLALTADTQYF.

This clonotype was recorded a few times. The CDR3 nucleotides read TGTGCCAGTAGTATGGGCAGGGTAAATCAGCCCCAGCATTTT. Its translation is CASSMGRVNQPQHF. This chain uses TRBV19 with TRBJ1-5; possibly TRBD1 for D (5 bases). The CDR3 is 14 amino acids. Trimming stripped 3 bases from V and 4 bases from J, with 10 bases between. The V gene's germline CDR1 is LNHDA and CDR2 SQIVND (reference sequence).

This clonotype was observed a few times. The chain links TRBV7-9 to TRBJ2-4; 8 bases fit TRBD2. The J call may be incorrect, as the DNA end agrees better with TRBJ2-1. The CDR3 covers 16 residues. CDR1 is SEHNR, CDR2 FQNEAQ, per germline (reference sequence). The CDR3 here is CASSLDGGLVGGEQFF. For the CDR3, the DNA is TGTGCCAGCAGCTTAGATGGGGGACTAGTAGGAGGTGAGCAGTTCTTC.

The rearrangement links TRBV7-3 to TRBJ2-3; D remains unclear. Germline V CDR1 and CDR2: SGHTA, FQGTGA. V gave up 0 bases and J gave up 7 bases, with 8 bases separating them. This CDR3 has 13 amino acids. CDR3 coding DNA: TGTGCCAGCAGCTTAACCAAGACACATACGCAGTATTTT. Its protein is CASSLTKTHTQYF.

In this sample, this clonotype turned up many times. This sequence joins TRBV6-6 and TRBJ1-6; D is uncertain. The CDR3 extends over 13 amino acids. Germline-derived CDR1 and CDR2 are MNHNY and SVGAGI (reference sequence). Trimming left V 2 bases short and J 7 bases short, with 6 bases between. The CDR3 DNA is TGTGCCAGCAGTTACGAGCGGAATTCACCCCTCCACTTT. This codes for CASSYERNSPLHF.

This chain uses TRBV12-3 or TRBV12-4 with TRBJ2-5; the D is unclear. Matching the DNA end better, TRBJ2-7 makes the J call doubtful. This CDR3 is built from 11 residues. The CDR3 bases are TGTGCCAGCAGTTTGGGAATCGAGCAGTACTTC. Protein: CASSLGIEQYF.

The table lists this clonotype with many counts. A much bigger clone sits one base away, suggesting this may be a read error. This chain connects TRBV7-2 to TRBJ2-1, with 7 bases fitting TRBD2. The closer fit of TRBJ2-7 to the DNA end suggests the J call may be wrong. CDR1 and CDR2 from the germline V gene are SGHTA and FQGNSA. This CDR3 is built from 16 residues. The DNA for the CDR3 is TGTGCCAGCAGAGGACCGGGACTACGCTCCTACAATGAGCAGTACTTC. Amino acid sequence: CASRGPGLRSYNEQYF.

This clonotype was counted only a few times. This chain links TRBV28 with TRBJ2-5; either TRBD1 or TRBD2 may fit D (5 bases each). CDR1 is MDHEN and CDR2 is SYDVKM in the germline V gene. The CDR3 contains 12 residues. V was clipped by 6 bases and J by 11 bases, with 16 bases between them. Written as DNA, the CDR3 is TGTGCCAGCAGCCGGATTTTAGGGGAGCAGTACTTC. Protein product: CASSRILGEQYF.

This clonotype was seen many times. The chain couples TRBV5-1 to TRBJ2-3, with D possibly matching TRBD1 (7 bases). Germline V CDR1 and CDR2: SGHRS, YFSETQ. The CDR3 totals 14 residues. V lost 1 base and J 4 bases, leaving 10 bases between the germline ends. CDR3 protein: CASSLTGEADTQYF. CDR3 coding DNA: TGCGCCAGCAGCTTGACAGGGGAGGCAGATACGCAGTATTTT.

J is TRBJ2-5 and V is TRBV12-3 or TRBV12-4; possibly TRBD2 for D (5 bases). CDR3 length equals 12 residues. Trimming left V 8 bases short and J 13 bases short, with 20 bases between. Here the CDR3 DNA reads TGTGCCAGCCACCTCACGGGGAGTACACCGTACTTC. Its protein is CASHLTGSTPYF.

This clonotype occurred many times. This rearrangement joins TRBV5-8 to TRBJ2-5, with D perhaps TRBD2 (6 bases). Germline V gene data show CDR1 as SGHTS and CDR2 as YDEGEE. The length of the CDR3 is 12 residues. Trimming took off 4 bases at V and 11 bases at J, with 15 bases between the two ends. The CDR3 reads CASSADWGEQYF. The DNA of the CDR3 is TGTGCCAGCAGCGCGGACTGGGGGGAGCAGTACTTC.

On this clonotype: It is likely a read error, because the conserved phenylalanine at the end of the CDR3 is missing. The DNA is left out, because the CDR3 cannot be placed on it with certainty; the CDR3 is given as TCRdb lists it. The chain uses TRBV12-3 or TRBV12-4 and TRBJ1-6; TRBD1 is the table's D call and was not checked against the DNA. The CDR3 adds up to 19 amino acids, both ends counted. The CDR3 loop is CASSFRTDFLGRQPQHFGD.

Many counts were recorded for this clonotype. A much larger clone differs from this one at a single base, so this may be a read error. The genes are TRBV12-3 or TRBV12-4 and TRBJ2-1; D possibly corresponds to TRBD1 (7 bases). The J call may not be correct, given that the DNA end is closer to TRBJ2-7. The CDR3 has 14 residues. CDR3 residues: CASSPGGWSNEQYF. CDR3 coding DNA: TGTGCCAGCAGCCCAGGGGGGTGGAGCAATGAGCAGTACTTC.

CDR3 nucleotide sequence: TGTGCCAGCAGCTTCGGCAGGTCCAACTACGAGCAGTACTTC. Translated, it gives CASSFGRSNYEQYF. J is TRBJ2-1 and V is TRBV5-6, with D unclear. Matching the DNA end better, TRBJ2-7 makes the J call doubtful. This CDR3 is built from 14 residues. In germline, CDR1 is SGHDT, CDR2 YYEEEE.

The gene calls are TRBV6-1 and TRBJ2-5; TRBD2 aligns across 8 bases. J lost 5 bases, V lost 10 bases, and 9 bases had no gene match. Germline CDR1 is MNHNS and CDR2 is SASEGT. CDR3 length: 13 residues. The CDR3 DNA sequence: TGTGCCATCGAGCGGGAGAGGGGGGAGACCCAGTACTTC. As protein: CAIERERGETQYF.

The CDR3, as DNA: TGCAGTGCTAGAGAATTCGGCTGGTACAATGAGCAGTTCTTC. Translation gives CSAREFGWYNEQFF. The genes are TRBV20-1 and TRBJ2-3; D unclear. The better agreement between TRBJ2-1 and the DNA end casts doubt on the J call. Germline CDR1 reads DFQATT; CDR2 reads SNEGSKA (reference sequence). The CDR3 runs to 14 residues.

In its sample, this clonotype was seen many times. V is TRBV28 and J is TRBJ2-1, with no clear D. The CDR3 runs to 13 residues. Trimming stripped 3 bases from V and 4 bases from J, with 7 bases between. Germline V CDR1 and CDR2: MDHEN, SYDVKM. The CDR3 region has the DNA TGTGCCAGCAGTTTTTCGGATTACAATGAGCAGTTCTTC. Translated: CASSFSDYNEQFF.

This clonotype was observed many times. CDR3 loop: CASSLGWGQGNYGYTF. For the CDR3, the DNA is TGTGCCAGCAGCTTGGGCTGGGGACAGGGGAACTATGGCTACACCTTC. V gene TRBV5-4 combines with J gene TRBJ1-2; 10 positions agree with TRBD1. Germline-derived CDR1 and CDR2 are SGHNT and YYREEE (reference sequence). The ends lost 0 bases at V and 2 bases at J; junction bases unmatched: 4. The CDR3 length is 16 residues. Full variable domain (missing parts from reference TRBV5-4 and TRBJ1-2): ETGVTQSPTHLIKTRGQQVTLRCSSQSGHNTVSWYQQALGQGPQFIFQYYREEENGRGNFPPRFSGLQFPNYSSELNVNALELDDSALYLCASSLGWGQGNYGYTFGSGTRLTVV.

This clonotype was detected ten times or more. The V gene is TRBV24-1, the J gene TRBJ1-1; D possibly corresponds to TRBD1 (5 bases). V was shortened by 2 bases and J by 10 bases, with 10 bases between the two germline ends. Per germline, CDR1 KGHDR and CDR2 SFDVKD. The CDR3 extends over 12 amino acids. CDR3 sequence (DNA): TGTGCCACCAGTGATTCTTATGGGGGAGCTTTCTTT. Its protein product is CATSDSYGGAFF.

This clonotype is medium-sized within its sample. The V call is TRBV6-6, the J call TRBJ2-1; tentatively, D is TRBD1 (6 bases). This CDR3 comprises 15 residues. Germline CDR1 MNHNY, CDR2 SVGAGI (reference sequence). Trimming removed 0 bases at V and 4 bases at J, with 10 bases between. The CDR3 loop reads CASSYSWDTYNEQFF. The CDR3 DNA reads as TGTGCCAGCAGTTACTCGTGGGACACTTACAATGAGCAGTTCTTC.

This clonotype has at least ten counts. A much larger clonotype is one base distant, so this may be a read error. This chain joins TRBV7-3 and TRBJ2-7; 9 bases fit TRBD1. Germline-derived CDR1 and CDR2 are SGHTA and FQGTGA. Trimming at V came to 0 bases and at J to 7 bases, leaving 4 bases not matched to a gene. The length of the CDR3 is 14 residues. The CDR3 DNA is TGTGCCAGCAGCTTAACCGGACAGGGGTATGAGCAGTACTTC. This encodes CASSLTGQGYEQYF.

In its sample, this clonotype was seen once. The chain uses TRBV7-2 and TRBJ2-3; TRBD2 matches 7 bases. The CDR3 is 14 residues long. V dropped 1 base and J dropped 6; count of bases not matched to a gene: 4. Germline CDR1 is SGHTA and CDR2 is FQGNSA. The CDR3 loop reads CASSLVRGGDTQYF. CDR3 in DNA: TGTGCCAGCAGCTTAGTTCGGGGAGGGGATACGCAGTATTTT.

V and J are TRBV28 and TRBJ1-1, with a possible D match to TRBD1 (5 bases). The DNA matches TRBJ1-3 better at its end, which makes the J call doubtful. The CDR3 extends over 14 amino acids. Germline CDR1 and CDR2: MDHEN and SYDVKM. CDR3 protein: CASSFGGAGNTIYF. CDR3 nucleotide sequence: TGTGCCAGCAGTTTCGGGGGGGCTGGAAACACCATATATTTT.

This clonotype was recorded a few times. The J gene is TRBJ2-7, the V gene TRBV5-1; a weak D match, TRBD1 (5 bases). Trimming removed 4 bases from V and 3 bases from J, with 8 bases in between. Germline V gene sequence: CDR1 SGHRS, CDR2 YFSETQ. The CDR3 spans 12 residues. The CDR3 reads CASSKDIYEQYF. DNA for the CDR3: TGCGCCAGCAGCAAGGACATCTACGAGCAGTACTTC.